This TCR beta chain was recorded in a study of OX40 agonist ivuxolimab in advanced cancers. Study as a whole: In three patients, partial responses were observed, one with hepatocellular carcinoma and two with cutaneous melanoma.

Germline V lookup: CDR1 SGHDT, CDR2 YYEEEE. The CDR3 contains 14 residues. The V end lost 5 bases, the J end lost 4 bases, and 15 bases lay between the germline ends. This table comes from immunoSEQ multiplex PCR, and its TCRdb copy is limited to in-frame clones, with some not included. The table has just over 70,000 clones, roughly 84% seen once. With regard to this clone: Its antigen is unknown.

Notes on the study in general: Clonal expansion by week 6 occurred in CD4+ and CD8+ blood T cells (at 0.1 to 3.0 mg/kg). Partial responders at 0.1-3.0 mg/kg showed near-lowest clonal expansion.

The TCR was taken from an adult with an advanced solid tumor such as melanoma, head and neck, liver or kidney cancer. This chain connects TRBV5-6 to TRBJ1-2; TRBD1 is a possible D gene (5 bases). This material consisted of CD4+ or CD8+ T cells sorted from blood, taken in a trial of the OX40 agonist ivuxolimab. The chain's CDR3 is CASSGRAGIYGYTF. The CDR3 DNA reads TGTGCCAGCAGTGGGCGGGCAGGGATCTATGGCTACACCTTC. The full variable domain, its missing parts supplied by reference TRBV5-6 and TRBJ1-2, is DAGVTQSPTHLIKTRGQQVTLRCSPKSGHDTVSWYQQALGQGPQFIFQYYEEEERQRGNFPDRFSGHQFPNYSSELNVNALLLGDSALYLCASSGRAGIYGYTFGSGTRLTVV.